This TCR beta chain was obtained from a study of T cells in Graves' hyperthyroidism and ophthalmopathy. Study-wide findings and caveats: Blood also contained most expanded thyroid clonotypes above 0.001. A 13 V-J signature model discriminated ophthalmopathy versus stable hyperthyroidism.

The blood was taken when hyperthyroidism was first diagnosed, before any ophthalmopathy symptoms showed up. Extraction of PBMCs used approximately 10 ml of fresh peripheral blood. Worth noting for this clonotype: Its specificity is not known.

Germline loops: CDR1 MDHEN, CDR2 SYDVKM. Trimming took 6 bases from V and 1 from J, leaving 21 bases between them. The CDR3 runs to 17 residues. TCR beta CDR3 sequences were amplified from RNA transcripts. The HTBI primer set served for first-round RT-PCR of the TCR CDR3. TCRdb reprocessed the multiplex PCR reads with MiXCR, giving one entry per CDR3 protein. The data contain about 130,000 distinct CDR3 sequences, approximately 20% of them singletons. Material for sequencing was blood. The chain recombines TRBV28 with TRBJ1-1; a weak D match, TRBD1 (6 bases). The receptor's source is a woman aged 45-65 years with Graves' hyperthyroidism that later progressed to Graves' ophthalmopathy. The CDR3 sequence: CASSDPGTYPWNTEAFF. Here the CDR3 DNA reads TGTGCCAGCAGCGACCCCGGGACATACCCGTGGAACACTGAAGCTTTCTTT.